A single sample gave rise to the 15 T cell receptor beta chains below, sequenced in a study of blood T cell repertoires in COVID-19. Produced via immunoSEQ multiplex PCR; TCRdb's table is partial and in-frame only. The data contain approximately 21,000 clones, over 65% of them singletons. The sample consisted of peripheral blood. Receptors originate from a human donor in a cohort sampled during active or convalescent COVID-19.

This sequence joins TRBV28 and TRBJ1-2; the match to TRBD1 covers 9 bases. The germline V gene encodes CDR1 MDHEN and CDR2 SYDVKM. The CDR3 is 15 amino acids. V lost 5 bases to trimming and J lost 1 base; unmatched junction nucleotides: 5. The CDR3 DNA reads TGTGCCAGCAGTGGGACAGGGCTCTTTAACTATGGCTACACCTTC. It is translated as CASSGTGLFNYGYTF.

The DNA for the CDR3 is TGTGCCAGCAGCTTTTATCGAGACAGGGTTTATGGCTACACCTTC. Encoded protein: CASSFYRDRVYGYTF. The chain couples TRBV27 to TRBJ1-2; 7 bases fit TRBD1. The CDR3 covers 15 residues. Germline CDR1 MNHEY, CDR2 SMNVEV (reference sequence). Losses at the gene ends were 6 bases for V and 5 bases for J; bases not matched to a gene: 12.

The chain combines TRBV5-8 with TRBJ2-1, with D maybe TRBD1 (6 bases). The CDR3 loop spans 14 amino acids. Trimming pared 0 bases from V and 14 bases from J, leaving 18 bases between. Germline values: CDR1 SGHTS, CDR2 YDEGEE. The CDR3 sequence: CASSLVTGLGEKFF. The DNA for the CDR3 is TGTGCCAGCAGCTTGGTGACAGGTCTAGGGGAGAAGTTCTTC.

This clone was detected a few times. The chain recombines TRBV30 with TRBJ2-1, with D tentatively TRBD2 (6 bases). Looked up from germline, CDR1 is GTSNPN and CDR2 is SVGIG (reference sequence). The germline V and J ends were trimmed by 1 base and 8 bases, with 12 bases remaining between them. CDR3 size: 13 residues. The DNA of the CDR3 is TGTGCCTGGAGTGACGGGAGTAGTTATGAGCAGTTCTTC. Its protein is CAWSDGSSYEQFF.

The chain combines TRBV18 with TRBJ1-2; TRBD1 might be the D (6 bases). The CDR3 runs to 17 residues. V was shortened by 3 bases and J by 4 bases, with 21 bases between the two germline ends. Per the germline V gene, CDR1 is KGHSH and CDR2 is LQKENI. CDR3 sequence: CASSPDRQIRNFYGYTF. DNA for the CDR3: TGTGCCAGCTCACCGGACAGACAAATAAGGAACTTCTATGGCTACACCTTC.

This clone was observed once. The chain combines TRBV7-9 with TRBJ1-6; 7 bases align to TRBD1. The CDR3 is 15 amino acids. Germline loops: CDR1 SEHNR, CDR2 FQNEAQ (reference sequence). J lost 10 bases, V lost 3 bases, and 9 bases had no gene match. The CDR3 loop is CASSFFAAGGSPLHF. The CDR3 region has the DNA TGTGCCAGCAGCTTCTTCGCGGCAGGGGGATCACCCCTCCACTTT.

This chain connects TRBV3-1 (or the pseudogene TRBV3-2) to TRBJ2-4, with 8 bases fitting TRBD2. CDR1 is LGHDT and CDR2 is YNNKEL in the germline V gene (reference sequence). The CDR3 runs to 15 residues. J lost 4 bases, V lost 4 bases, and 6 bases had no gene match. The CDR3 spells CASSRLAGSKNIQYF. The CDR3 bases are TGTGCCAGCAGCCGATTAGCGGGGAGTAAAAACATTCAGTACTTC.

The chain couples TRBV6-5 to TRBJ2-7; 12 bases fit TRBD1. Germline lookup yields CDR1 MNHEY and CDR2 SVGAGI. The J segment lost 4 bases and the V segment lost 6 bases, leaving 7 bases of the junction unmatched. CDR3 size: 15 residues. The CDR3 DNA is TGTGCCAGCAGATGGGGACAGGGGGCCTCATACGAGCAGTACTTC. It is translated as CASRWGQGASYEQYF.

The gene calls are TRBV19 and TRBJ1-2; D uncertain. With 6 bases removed from V and 4 bases from J, the gap between germline ends came to 12 bases. The germline gives CDR1 LNHDA, CDR2 SQIVND (reference sequence). CDR3 length: 13 amino acids. The chain's CDR3 is CASSRGSSYGYTF. In DNA form, the CDR3 reads TGTGCCAGTAGCCGAGGCAGTTCCTATGGCTACACCTTC.

V usage is TRBV10-3 and J usage is TRBJ2-1; possible D gene TRBD2, 7 bases. Germline lookup yields CDR1 ENHRY and CDR2 SYGVKD. There are 13 residues in the CDR3. V was cut by 8 bases and J by 4 bases, with 12 bases left in between. The CDR3 nucleotides are TGTGCCATCGGGGGGGGCTATTACAATGAGCAGTTCTTC. Its translation is CAIGGGYYNEQFF.

In the case of this clone: Germline and junction disagree at one end, which may indicate a read error. The chain is built from TRBV5-5 and TRBJ1-3, with TRBD1 as a possible D gene (6 bases). The CDR3 runs 16 residues. Germline V gene lookup returns CDR1 SGHKS and CDR2 YYEKEE (reference sequence). CDR3 in DNA: TGTGCCAGCACCTTGTCGTACAGGGCGCCTGGAAACACCATATATTTT. It codes for CASTLSYRAPGNTIYF. The whole variable domain, filled in from reference TRBV5-5 and TRBJ1-3, reads DAGVTQSPTHLIKTRGQQVTLRCSPISGHKSVSWYQQVLGQGPQFIFQYYEKEERGRGNFPDRFSARQFPNYSSELNVNALLLGDSALYLCASTLSYRAPGNTIYFGEGSWLTVV.

A few counts support this clone. The chain employs TRBV6-2 or TRBV6-3 and TRBJ2-1, with 7 bases aligning to TRBD2. V dropped 2 bases and J dropped 10; count of bases not matched to a gene: 8. The CDR3 sequence is 14 residues long. Germline-derived CDR1 and CDR2 are MNHEY and SVGEGT. The CDR3 protein is CASSYGLAAREQFF. CDR3 coding DNA: TGTGCCAGCAGTTACGGCCTAGCGGCGCGAGAGCAGTTCTTC.

By its share, this clone is medium-sized. This chain links TRBV29-1 with TRBJ1-1; maybe TRBD1 (6 bases). Germline V lookup: CDR1 SQVTM, CDR2 ANQGSEA. The V and J ends lost 2 bases and 2 bases respectively, with 12 bases between them. This CDR3 is built from 14 residues. The CDR3 here is CSVEWGHRNTEAFF. The CDR3 DNA is TGCAGCGTTGAATGGGGACACAGAAACACTGAAGCTTTCTTT.

The CDR3 sequence: CASRPSNEQFF. CDR3 sequence (DNA): TGTGCAAGTCGCCCCTCTAATGAGCAGTTCTTC. The rearrangement links TRBV12-2 to TRBJ2-1; the listed D gene, TRBD2, was not tested against the DNA. TRBV12-2 is termed a pseudogene. The CDR3 runs 11 residues.

The chain couples TRBV29-1 to TRBJ2-7; TRBD2 agrees at 15 bases. V lost 6 bases, J lost 4 bases, and 7 bases stayed unmatched. Germline lookup yields CDR1 SQVTM and CDR2 ANQGSEA. This CDR3 is built from 15 residues. CDR3 in amino acids: CSVAGLAGGGYEQYF. As DNA, the CDR3 is TGCAGCGTGGCGGGACTAGCGGGAGGAGGTTACGAGCAGTACTTC.